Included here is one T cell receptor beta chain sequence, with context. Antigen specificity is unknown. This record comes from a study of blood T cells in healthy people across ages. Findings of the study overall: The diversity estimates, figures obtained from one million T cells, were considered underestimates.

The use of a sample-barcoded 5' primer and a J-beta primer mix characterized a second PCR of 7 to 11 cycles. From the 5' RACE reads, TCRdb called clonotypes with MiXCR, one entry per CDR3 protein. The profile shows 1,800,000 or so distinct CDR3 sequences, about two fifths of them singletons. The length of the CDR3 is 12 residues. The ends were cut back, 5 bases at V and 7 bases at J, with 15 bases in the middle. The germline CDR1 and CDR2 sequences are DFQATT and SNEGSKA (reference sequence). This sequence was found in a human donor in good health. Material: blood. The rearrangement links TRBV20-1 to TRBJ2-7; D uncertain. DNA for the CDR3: TGCAGTGCTTCCCTGATGGAAGAGGAGCAGTACTTC. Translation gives CSASLMEEEQYF.